Included here is one TCR beta chain sequence, with context. The data originate from a study of cytomegalovirus exposure and HLA in healthy donors. With 3 bases removed from V and 0 bases from J, the gap between germline ends came to 14 bases. This CDR3 spans 16 amino acids. Germline V CDR1 and CDR2: MDHEN, SYDVKM. With 60 Vbeta and 13 Jbeta primers, the PCR was carried out. This table comes from immunoSEQ multiplex PCR, and its TCRdb copy is limited to in-frame clones, with some not included. This sample contains fewer than 100,000 clones. The chain couples TRBV28 to TRBJ1-2; D unresolved. Sequencing was done on a sample of PBMCs. This TCR was recovered from a man in his forties or fifties in good health and CMV-seronegative. CDR3 coding DNA: TGTGCCAGCAGTTTTACGGGGAAGGCCACTAACTATGGCTACACCTTC. Its translation: CASSFTGKATNYGYTF.